Listed below are T cell receptor beta chains from one sample, sequenced in a study of blood T cell repertoires in COVID-19. TCRdb keeps only in-frame clones here, not all; method: immunoSEQ multiplex PCR. This sample has 140,000 or so clones, with about 88% found just once. The source material was peripheral blood. These receptors came from a human donor with acute or convalescent COVID-19. The donor label of this sample is uncertain. CDR3s include the opening cysteine and the closing phenylalanine or tryptophan. D genes are given only for firm matches. Only part of the rows carry a size: once, few, many, or a class if the clone is expanded.

v_call	clone_size	cdr3_length	d_call	j_call	cdr3_aa	cdr3_nt
TRBV5-4	.	15	TRBD2	TRBJ2-5	CASSLGAGGLKTQYF	TGTGCCAGCAGCTTGGGGGCGGGGGGGCTGAAGACCCAGTACTTC
TRBV10-3	.	12	.	TRBJ2-5	CAIRTDQETQYF	TGTGCCATCAGGACAGACCAAGAGACCCAGTACTTC
TRBV7-9	.	14	.	TRBJ1-2	CASSQVRGFDGYTF	TGTGCCAGCAGCCAAGTCCGCGGGTTTGATGGCTACACCTTC
TRBV30	.	13	.	TRBJ1-2	CAAGGAFNYGYTF	TGTGCCGCCGGGGGGGCCTTTAACTATGGCTACACCTTC
TRBV6-2/TRBV6-3	.	17	TRBD2	TRBJ2-1	CASSYSRSSGGAGEQFF	TGTGCCAGCAGTTACTCGAGGTCTAGCGGGGGGGCCGGTGAGCAGTTCTTC
TRBV19	.	17	TRBD2	TRBJ2-3	CASMISGSWYSTDTQYF	TGTGCCAGTATGATAAGCGGGAGTTGGTATAGTACAGATACGCAGTATTTT
TRBV10-3	.	15	TRBD1	TRBJ1-1	CAISGTGGRNTEAFF	TGTGCCATCAGTGGGACAGGGGGGCGAAACACTGAAGCTTTCTTT
TRBV28	.	14	TRBD1	TRBJ2-7	CASSSRQGGHEQYF	TGTGCCAGCAGTTCCCGACAGGGGGGCCACGAGCAGTACTTC
TRBV11-2	once	15	.	TRBJ2-3	CASSLANRYTDTQYF	TGTGCCAGCAGCTTAGCTAACCGTTACACAGATACGCAGTATTTT
TRBV4-2	.	16	TRBD1	TRBJ2-3	CASSLGTGRSTDTQYF	TGTGCCAGCAGCCTGGGGACAGGGAGAAGCACAGATACGCAGTATTTT
TRBV3-1/TRBV3-2	.	19	.	TRBJ2-6	CASSQDKGVMRSGANVLTF	TGTGCCAGCAGCCAAGATAAGGGGGTAATGAGGTCTGGGGCCAACGTCCTGACTTTC
TRBV2	.	15	TRBD1	TRBJ2-2	CASRGQGAYTGELFF	TGTGCCAGCAGGGGACAGGGGGCGTACACCGGGGAGCTGTTTTTT